Below are 32 T cell receptor beta chains sequenced from a single sample in a study of shared clonotypes between healthy human individuals. This table comes from immunoSEQ multiplex PCR, and its TCRdb copy is limited to in-frame clones, with some not included. The data contain 780,000 or so clones, 72% of them singletons. Sequenced: memory CD4+ T cells sorted from blood. As for subset: CD45RA-negative fraction. The origin of the receptors is a woman aged 25 to 39 in good health.

This chain uses TRBV11-1 with TRBJ2-7, with TRBD2 matching over 8 bases. The V segment lost 4 bases and the J segment 5 bases; nucleotides outside the gene matches: 7. The CDR3 is 14 residues long. The germline V gene encodes CDR1 SGHAT and CDR2 FQDESV (reference sequence). The CDR3 DNA reads as TGTGCCAGCAGCTCCGCCCGGGGGGGCAACGAGCAGTACTTC. Its translation: CASSSARGGNEQYF.

This clone was detected only a few times. This sequence joins TRBV2 and TRBJ2-1; D is unresolved. Germline V gene lookup returns CDR1 SNHLY and CDR2 FYNNEI. Trimming took 11 bases from V and 2 from J, leaving 19 bases between them. The CDR3 loop spans 15 amino acids. CDR3 coding DNA: TGTGCCGCCAGCAGTATGGGCAGAACCTACAATGAGCAGTTCTTC. It encodes CAASSMGRTYNEQFF. Full variable domain (remainder filled in from reference TRBV2 and TRBJ2-1): EPEVTQTPSHQVTQMGQEVILRCVPISNHLYFYWYRQILGQKVEFLVSFYNNEISEKSEIFDDQFSVERPDGSNFTLKIRSTKLEDSAMYFCAASSMGRTYNEQFFGPGTRLTVL.

Here the CDR3 reads CASSFPPFF. CDR3 DNA sequence: TGTGCCAGCAGCTTTCCCCCCTTCTTC. J is TRBJ2-1 and V is TRBV7-9; D not certain. V was pared by 3 bases and J by 16 bases, with 7 bases between. Germline V gene lookup returns CDR1 SEHNR and CDR2 FQNEAQ (reference sequence). The CDR3 is 9 residues long.

The J gene is TRBJ2-1, the V gene TRBV15; D is undetermined. The germline V gene has CDR1 LNHNV and CDR2 YYDKDF (reference sequence). The V end lost 1 base, the J end lost 5 bases, and 6 bases lay between the germline ends. The CDR3 is 13 amino acids. CDR3: CATSRGANNEQFF. The CDR3 bases are TGTGCCACCAGCAGAGGGGCGAACAATGAGCAGTTCTTC. The entire variable domain, with the rest obtained from reference TRBV15 and TRBJ2-1, is as follows: DAMVIQNPRYQVTQFGKPVTLSCSQTLNHNVMYWYQQKSSQAPKLLFHYYDKDFNNEADTPDNFQSRRPNTSFCFLDIRSPGLGDTAMYLCATSRGANNEQFFGPGTRLTVL.

This sequence joins TRBV5-5 and TRBJ2-7; a weak D match, TRBD1 (6 bases). Trimming removed 3 bases from V and 5 bases from J, with 12 bases in between. This CDR3 spans 13 amino acids. CDR1 is SGHKS, CDR2 YYEKEE, per germline (reference sequence). This chain's CDR3 is CASSSLQGDEQYF. The CDR3 DNA sequence: TGTGCCAGCAGCTCCTTACAGGGTGACGAGCAGTACTTC.

The V call is TRBV6-5, the J call TRBJ1-1; no clear D gene. Between the trimmed V and J ends, which lost 2 bases and 1 base, there was a span of 8 bases. Germline lookup yields CDR1 MNHEY and CDR2 SVGAGI. The CDR3 has 14 amino acids. The chain's CDR3 is CASSYQVGNTEAFF. For the CDR3, the DNA is TGTGCCAGCAGTTACCAGGTGGGGAACACTGAAGCTTTCTTT.

The chain carries TRBV5-8 and TRBJ2-6; 7 positions match TRBD1. Germline V gene lookup returns CDR1 SGHTS and CDR2 YDEGEE. Germline trimming cut 4 bases from V and 0 bases from J; bases unmatched to any gene: 10. The length of the CDR3 is 18 residues. The CDR3 DNA follows: TGTGCCAGCAGCCACATGGGACAGATTTACTCTGGGGCCAACGTCCTGACTTTC. Translated, it gives CASSHMGQIYSGANVLTF. The full variable domain, rest sourced from reference TRBV5-8 and TRBJ2-6, is EAGVTQSPTHLIKTRGQQATLRCSPISGHTSVYWYQQALGLGLQFLLWYDEGEERNRGNFPPRFSGRQFPNYSSELNVNALELEDSALYLCASSHMGQIYSGANVLTFGAGSRLTVL.

The V and J genes are TRBV6-5 and TRBJ2-4; D may correspond to TRBD1 or TRBD2 (5 bases each). Germline V gene lookup returns CDR1 MNHEY and CDR2 SVGAGI. The CDR3 sequence is 15 residues long. Trimming cost V 5 bases and J 6 bases, with 17 bases left between them. The CDR3 reads CASSRDPGVGNIQYF. CDR3 in DNA: TGTGCCAGCAGTCGGGACCCCGGGGTCGGAAACATTCAGTACTTC.

This chain joins TRBV18 and TRBJ2-1, with a weak D call TRBD2 (5 bases). The CDR3 contains 14 residues. Germline assignment: CDR1 KGHSH and CDR2 LQKENI. V lost 2 bases, J lost 6 bases, and 11 bases lay in between. The CDR3 region has the DNA TGTGCCAGCTCACCAGAGGGTCCCCTCAATGAGCAGTTCTTC. Protein: CASSPEGPLNEQFF.

The J gene is TRBJ2-2, the V gene TRBV11-2, with 9 bases aligning to TRBD2. CDR1 is SGHAT and CDR2 is FQNNGV in the germline V gene. Losses at the gene ends were 4 bases for V and 5 bases for J; bases not matched to a gene: 11. This CDR3 is 17 amino acids long. CDR3: CASSSRRGLARTGELFF. CDR3 coding DNA: TGTGCCAGCAGCTCCAGAAGAGGACTAGCGCGAACCGGGGAGCTGTTTTTT.

V gene TRBV7-9 combines with J gene TRBJ2-1; TRBD2 agrees at 8 bases. Germline CDR1 SEHNR, CDR2 FQNEAQ (reference sequence). The CDR3 loop spans 16 amino acids. Trimming at V came to 2 bases and at J to 5 bases, leaving 8 bases not matched to a gene. CDR3 DNA sequence: TGTGCCAGCAGCTTAAGGAGAAGCGGGAGCCACAATGAGCAGTTCTTC. Encoded protein: CASSLRRSGSHNEQFF. Supplemented by reference TRBV7-9 and TRBJ2-1, the full variable domain reads DTGVSQNPRHKITKRGQNVTFRCDPISEHNRLYWYRQTLGQGPEFLTYFQNEAQLEKSRLLSDRFSAERPKGSFSTLEIQRTEQGDSAMYLCASSLRRSGSHNEQFFGPGTRLTVL.

The CDR3 region is CASSPAGQGVYGYTF. The DNA for the CDR3 is TGTGCCAGCAGCCCAGCGGGACAGGGGGTCTATGGCTACACCTTC. The chain couples TRBV7-9 to TRBJ1-2; 11 positions agree with TRBD1. Germline CDR1 reads SEHNR; CDR2 reads FQNEAQ (reference sequence). V dropped 5 bases and J dropped 4; count of bases not matched to a gene: 6. This CDR3 comprises 15 residues.

This clone was counted ten times or more. Here the CDR3 DNA reads TGCGCCAGCAGCCTTGGACAGGGGAAGGGTGAAGCTTTCTTT. The encoded protein is CASSLGQGKGEAFF. The J gene is TRBJ1-1, the V gene TRBV5-1, with 9 bases aligning to TRBD1. The CDR3 has 14 amino acids. The V and J ends lost 4 bases and 7 bases, in that order; junction bases with no gene match: 8. The germline CDR1 and CDR2 sequences are SGHRS and YFSETQ.

CDR3 DNA sequence: TGTGCCAGTAGCCCTCGTCGGAATAATGAAAAACTGTTTTTT. It translates to CASSPRRNNEKLFF. The rearrangement links TRBV19 to TRBJ1-4; no clear D gene. Germline V lookup: CDR1 LNHDA, CDR2 SQIVND (reference sequence). Deletions cut 6 bases from V and 4 bases from J, with 12 bases between. The CDR3 loop spans 14 amino acids.

This clone came up a few times. J is TRBJ2-5 and V is TRBV9, with TRBD1 identical over 9 bases. Trimming removed 0 bases from V and 5 bases from J; junction bases left unmatched: 8. The CDR3 is 16 amino acids. The germline gives CDR1 SGDLS, CDR2 YYNGEE. CDR3 nucleotides: TGTGCCAGCAGCGTAGGAACAGGGGGCTACTCGGAGACCCAGTACTTC. This encodes CASSVGTGGYSETQYF.

This clone occurred a few times. The gene calls are TRBV18 and TRBJ2-7; D is uncertain. Trimming removed 2 bases at V and 0 bases at J, with 11 bases between. The CDR3 length is 15 residues. Germline CDR1 and CDR2: KGHSH and LQKENI. DNA for the CDR3: TGTGCCAGCTCACCAAGCGACTTGATCTCCTACGAGCAGTACTTC. Its translation is CASSPSDLISYEQYF.

This clone has only a few counts. The chain uses TRBV7-9 and TRBJ2-7; D may be TRBD1 or TRBD2 (5 bases each). The germline V gene encodes CDR1 SEHNR and CDR2 FQNEAQ (reference sequence). The CDR3 totals 14 residues. V was pared by 5 bases and J by 2 bases, with 13 bases between. Here the CDR3 DNA reads TGTGCCAGCAGCCTAGAGGGGTTGACCTACGAGCAGTACTTC. Translated, it gives CASSLEGLTYEQYF.

This chain links TRBV28 with TRBJ2-2; a weak D match, TRBD2 (6 bases). The CDR3 has 13 residues. V was shortened by 5 bases and J by 7 bases, with 11 bases between the two germline ends. The V gene's germline CDR1 is MDHEN and CDR2 SYDVKM. CDR3 bases: TGTGCCAGCAGTACCCCGGGAGACGGGGAGCTGTTTTTT. Its protein product is CASSTPGDGELFF.

This clone was detected a few times. The chain employs TRBV10-1 and TRBJ2-1, with 9 bases matching TRBD2. The ends lost 0 bases at V and 3 bases at J; junction bases unmatched: 9. This CDR3 region has 18 residues. Per germline, CDR1 WNHNN and CDR2 SYGVQD (reference sequence). The CDR3 region has the DNA TGCGCCAGCAGTGAGTCGATGCTAGCGGGGACCATCTACAATGAGCAGTTCTTC. Translation gives CASSESMLAGTIYNEQFF.

There are a few counts of this clone. V gene TRBV6-1 combines with J gene TRBJ1-5, with D uncertain. The germline gives CDR1 MNHNS, CDR2 SASEGT. Trimming shortened V by 7 bases and J by 1 base, and 8 bases separated the two germline ends. The CDR3 has 13 amino acids. This CDR3 reads CASTRGSNQPQHF. The CDR3 DNA reads TGTGCCAGCACGCGCGGAAGCAATCAGCCCCAGCATTTT.

The CDR3 coding sequence is TGTGCCAGCAGTTTTCCTCTGGGGTTCGCCGAGCAGTACTTC. It codes for CASSFPLGFAEQYF. V is TRBV28 and J is TRBJ2-7; D not resolved. Trimming took off 3 bases at V and 6 bases at J, with 15 bases between the two ends. Germline V gene sequence: CDR1 MDHEN, CDR2 SYDVKM. This CDR3 comprises 14 residues.

Details on this clone: Additional DNA sequences in this sample encode the identical CDR3. The V call is TRBV5-1, the J call TRBJ2-7; 7 bases fit TRBD1. The CDR3 has 15 amino acids. The germline CDR1 and CDR2 sequences are SGHRS and YFSETQ. V lost 0 bases and J lost 2; bases outside the gene matches: 5. This CDR3 is CASSLAGDRAYEQYF. Written as DNA, the CDR3 is TGCGCCAGCAGCTTGGCAGGGGACAGAGCCTACGAGCAGTACTTC.

The table lists this clone with a count of one. The J gene is TRBJ2-5, the V gene TRBV14; 8 bases match TRBD1. Germline lookup yields CDR1 SGHDN and CDR2 FVKESK. The CDR3 runs 18 residues. With V trimmed by 1 base and J by 4 bases, 14 bases remained unmatched. DNA for the CDR3: TGTGCCAGCAGCCAAGCTCGGACAGGGAAGGAGGGTGTAGAGACCCAGTACTTC. This codes for CASSQARTGKEGVETQYF.

This clone occurred once. DNA for the CDR3: TGTGCCATCAGCGAGGAGTGGGTCACCATATATTTT. Protein product: CAISEEWVTIYF. The chain couples TRBV10-3 to TRBJ1-3; no clear D. The length of the CDR3 is 12 residues. V lost 6 bases and J lost 9, with 12 bases in between. Germline assignment: CDR1 ENHRY and CDR2 SYGVKD.

This chain uses TRBV29-1 with TRBJ2-7; D is perhaps TRBD2 (5 bases). The length of the CDR3 is 13 residues. CDR1 is SQVTM and CDR2 is ANQGSEA in the germline V gene. V lost 7 bases to trimming and J lost 5 bases, with 18 bases between them. CDR3 DNA: TGCAGCGCCGGGCCCCTCAGCGGCCACGAGCAGTACTTC. Translating it yields CSAGPLSGHEQYF.

The chain employs TRBV6-5 and TRBJ1-1; the D is unclear. Trimming took off 4 bases at V and 7 bases at J, with 16 bases between the two ends. The CDR3 length is 14 residues. From germline, CDR1 is MNHEY and CDR2 SVGAGI. The CDR3 DNA sequence: TGTGCCAGCAGTTCCTGGACCGAGAGGTTTGAAGCTTTCTTT. Its translation is CASSSWTERFEAFF.

In regard to this clone: Other DNA sequences within the sample encode an identical CDR3. The V gene is TRBV18, the J gene TRBJ2-5, with D perhaps TRBD2 (5 bases). Trimming removed 8 bases from V and 0 bases from J, with 7 bases in between. Germline V gives CDR1 KGHSH, CDR2 LQKENI. The CDR3 is 12 residues long. The chain's CDR3 is CASRRDQETQYF. The CDR3 DNA follows: TGTGCCAGCAGGCGGGACCAAGAGACCCAGTACTTC.

This clone has more than one count but fewer than ten. The chain couples TRBV19 to TRBJ1-2; D is undetermined. Germline CDR1 reads LNHDA; CDR2 reads SQIVND (reference sequence). V lost 6 bases and J lost 7, with 15 bases in between. CDR3 size: 13 residues. The chain's CDR3 is CASRQVGIGGYTF. DNA for the CDR3: TGTGCCAGTAGGCAGGTGGGAATTGGTGGCTACACCTTC.

This chain uses TRBV27 with TRBJ2-1; 10 bases fit TRBD2. V shed 7 bases and J 4 bases; nucleotides not matched to a gene: 4. Germline assignment: CDR1 MNHEY and CDR2 SMNVEV (reference sequence). This CDR3 comprises 14 residues. The CDR3 loop is CASNRLAGYNEQFF. As DNA, the CDR3 is TGTGCCAGCAACCGACTAGCGGGTTACAATGAGCAGTTCTTC.

The CDR3 nucleotides are TGTGCCAGCAGCCCGCTTAGGTACGAGCAGTACTTC. This encodes CASSPLRYEQYF. V and J are TRBV28 and TRBJ2-7, with unresolved D. Germline loops: CDR1 MDHEN, CDR2 SYDVKM. V dropped 6 bases and J dropped 4 bases, with 10 bases sitting between them. CDR3 length: 12 residues.

The CDR3 sequence: CASSEGSTDTQYF. As DNA, the CDR3 is TGTGCCAGCAGTGAAGGGAGCACAGATACGCAGTATTTT. V is TRBV6-1 and J is TRBJ2-3; no firm D call. V dropped 1 base and J dropped 0 bases, with 2 bases sitting between them. Germline CDR1 is MNHNS and CDR2 is SASEGT. The CDR3 loop spans 13 amino acids.

J is TRBJ1-4 and V is TRBV6-5; no firm D call. V gave up 0 bases and J gave up 11 bases, with 16 bases separating them. The CDR3 has 15 residues. CDR1 and CDR2 from the germline V gene are MNHEY and SVGAGI. The CDR3 region is CASSYSNQLMNKLFF. CDR3 in DNA: TGTGCCAGCAGTTACTCCAACCAACTAATGAATAAACTGTTTTTT.